These T cell receptor beta chains were read from a single sample in a study of OX40 agonist ivuxolimab in advanced cancers. TCRdb's table, derived via immunoSEQ multiplex PCR, lists solely in-frame clones and lacks some. The sample lists some 50,000 clones; more than 75% were seen once. The material was CD4+ or CD8+ T cells sorted from blood, obtained in a trial of the OX40 agonist ivuxolimab. All receptors come from an adult with an advanced solid tumor such as melanoma, head and neck, liver or kidney cancer. Each CDR3 is given with its conserved first and last residue. D genes are given only for firm matches. Clone size is stated in some rows and not others, as once, few, many or a class when expanded.

J gene,clone size,V gene,D gene,CDR3 DNA,CDR3 protein
TRBJ2-2,.,TRBV18,.,TGTGCCAGCTCACTAGAGAACACCGGGGAGCTGTTTTTT,CASSLENTGELFF
TRBJ2-1,once,TRBV5-6,TRBD2,TGTGCCAGCAGCCACGGCGAAGGTCTAGCGGGAGTCAATGAGCAGTTCTTC,CASSHGEGLAGVNEQFF
TRBJ1-5,.,TRBV7-9,.,TGTGCCAGCATCTCCCACCGGGGGGAACAGCCCCAGCATTTT,CASISHRGEQPQHF
TRBJ2-1,once,TRBV11-1,.,TGTGCCAGCAGACCCGACAGGAGCTCCTACAATGAGCAGTTCTTC,CASRPDRSSYNEQFF
TRBJ2-5,.,TRBV6-4,TRBD2,TGTGCCAGCAGTGACTCGGGGCTAGCGGGGGGTTTAGAGACCCAGTACTTC,CASSDSGLAGGLETQYF
TRBJ2-1,.,TRBV27,TRBD2,TGTGCCAGCAGTTTAATCTACAGCGGGGGACTCAGCTCCTACAATGAGCAGTTCTTC,CASSLIYSGGLSSYNEQFF
TRBJ2-7,.,TRBV27,.,TGTGCCAGCAGTTTATCGAGGGTTGGTGGCGTCACCTACGAGCAGTACTTC,CASSLSRVGGVTYEQYF
TRBJ2-7,.,TRBV28,.,TGTGCCAGCAGTTACAGCCCCCAGGGCTCGAGCTCCTACGAGCAGTACTTC,CASSYSPQGSSSYEQYF
TRBJ2-7,.,TRBV27,TRBD1,TGTGCCAGCGGACAGGGGGTCGCCTACGAGCAGTACTTC,CASGQGVAYEQYF
TRBJ2-7,.,TRBV11-1,.,TGTGCCAGCAGCCCCTTAGGAGCGGTCCCCTCCTACGAGCAGTACTTC,CASSPLGAVPSYEQYF
TRBJ2-2,.,TRBV19,TRBD2,TGTGCCAGCCGAACCGGGACTAGCGACACCGGGGAGCTGTTTTTT,CASRTGTSDTGELFF
TRBJ2-1,.,TRBV7-6,TRBD1,TGTGCCAGCAGCTTACGGCAGGGGGCGCCCCGGGAGCAGTTCTTC,CASSLRQGAPREQFF